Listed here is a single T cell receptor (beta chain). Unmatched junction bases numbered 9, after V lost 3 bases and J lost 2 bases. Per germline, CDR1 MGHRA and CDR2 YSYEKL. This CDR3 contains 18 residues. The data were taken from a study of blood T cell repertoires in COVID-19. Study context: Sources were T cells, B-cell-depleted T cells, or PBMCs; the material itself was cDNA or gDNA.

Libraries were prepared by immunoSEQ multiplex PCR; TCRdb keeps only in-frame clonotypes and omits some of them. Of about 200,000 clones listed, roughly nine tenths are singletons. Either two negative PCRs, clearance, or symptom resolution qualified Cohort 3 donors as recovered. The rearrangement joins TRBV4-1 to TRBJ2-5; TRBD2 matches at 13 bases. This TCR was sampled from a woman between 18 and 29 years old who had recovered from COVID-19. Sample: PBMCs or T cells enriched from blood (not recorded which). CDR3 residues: CASSQSGGTSGEQETQYF. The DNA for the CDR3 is TGCGCCAGCAGCCAGTCAGGGGGGACTAGCGGGGAACAAGAGACCCAGTACTTC.